A selection of T cell receptor beta chains follows, all from one sample in a study of T-cell reconstitution after alpha-beta-depleted transplantation in children. MiXCR, applied by TCRdb to the PCR reads, yields one record per CDR3 protein. The sample lists about 580,000 distinct CDR3 sequences, under 25% occurring once. Sequenced material: PBMCs, mostly from graft donor cells, taken 360 days after TCRalphabeta/CD19-depleted stem cell transplant. The receptors shown here come from a boy in the first two years of life who had a stem cell transplant for acute myeloid leukemia, so the T cells may come from the graft donor. The CDR3 runs from the conserved cysteine through the conserved F or W. Each record gives: clone size, D gene, V gene, J gene, CDR3 protein, CDR3 DNA. A D gene is named only where the DNA matches it firmly. Clone size, where shown, is once, few, many, or a class for clones that have expanded.

size: -
D: -
V: TRBV28
J: TRBJ1-5
CDR3: CASSPPGGHLEPQHF
DNA: TGTGCCAGCAGCCCCCCCGGGGGCCATTTGGAGCCCCAGCATTTT

size: few
D: TRBD1
V: TRBV5-1
J: TRBJ1-1
CDR3: CASSYLTGGEAFF
DNA: TGCGCCAGCAGCTATCTAACAGGGGGTGAAGCTTTCTTT

size: many
D: -
V: TRBV12-3/TRBV12-4
J: TRBJ2-1
CDR3: CASSPLPGFSYNEQFF
DNA: TGTGCCAGCAGTCCCCTCCCGGGTTTCTCCTACAATGAGCAGTTCTTC

size: few
D: TRBD2
V: TRBV12-3/TRBV12-4
J: TRBJ2-7
CDR3: CASSLAGGTEQYF
DNA: TGTGCCAGCAGTTTGGCGGGGGGAACCGAGCAGTACTTC

size: -
D: -
V: TRBV20-1
J: TRBJ2-2
CDR3: CSARGLPNTGELFF
DNA: TGCAGTGCTAGGGGACTCCCGAACACCGGGGAGCTGTTTTTT

size: few
D: TRBD2
V: TRBV6-5
J: TRBJ2-1
CDR3: CASSYQRGRDEQFF
DNA: TGTGCCAGCAGTTACCAGCGGGGGAGGGATGAGCAGTTCTTC

size: many
D: -
V: TRBV30
J: TRBJ2-1
CDR3: CAWSVMSGSYNEQFF
DNA: TGTGCCTGGAGTGTAATGTCAGGATCCTACAATGAGCAGTTCTTC

size: -
D: -
V: TRBV6-1
J: TRBJ1-5
CDR3: CASSNGAPNSNQPQHF
DNA: TGTGCCAGCTCCAATGGGGCTCCTAATAGCAATCAGCCCCAGCATTTT

size: -
D: TRBD1
V: TRBV15
J: TRBJ1-3
CDR3: CATSSRTGQTGNTIYF
DNA: TGTGCCACCAGCAGCCGGACAGGGCAGACTGGAAACACCATATATTTT

size: many
D: -
V: TRBV25-1
J: TRBJ1-5
CDR3: CASSEHNQPQHF
DNA: TGTGCCAGCAGTGAACACAATCAGCCCCAGCATTTT

size: -
D: TRBD2
V: TRBV7-2
J: TRBJ2-5
CDR3: CASSRGRGAIQETQYF
DNA: TGTGCCAGCAGCCGGGGGCGGGGGGCTATCCAAGAGACCCAGTACTTC

size: few
D: TRBD1
V: TRBV6-1
J: TRBJ2-5
CDR3: CASSSSDRGRETQYF
DNA: TGTGCCAGCAGCTCGTCGGACAGGGGGCGGGAGACCCAGTACTTC

size: -
D: -
V: TRBV7-9
J: TRBJ1-6
CDR3: CASSRGGQSPLHF
DNA: TGTGCCAGCAGCCGAGGAGGACAATCACCCCTCCACTTT

size: -
D: -
V: TRBV11-2
J: TRBJ2-3
CDR3: CASSLDQRVWGDTQYF
DNA: TGTGCCAGCAGCTTAGATCAGAGGGTCTGGGGAGATACGCAGTATTTT

size: few
D: -
V: TRBV9
J: TRBJ2-1
CDR3: CASSVAGTTGRINEQFF
DNA: TGTGCCAGCAGCGTAGCAGGCACGACGGGCAGAATCAATGAGCAGTTCTTC

size: many
D: TRBD1
V: TRBV12-3/TRBV12-4
J: TRBJ2-1
CDR3: CASSFPSTSPGGDEQFF
DNA: TGTGCCAGCAGTTTCCCTAGTACTAGCCCAGGGGGCGATGAGCAGTTCTTC

size: -
D: -
V: TRBV5-6
J: TRBJ2-3
CDR3: CASSLVSQGHTDTQYF
DNA: TGTGCCAGCAGCTTGGTCAGCCAGGGCCACACAGATACGCAGTATTTT

size: few
D: -
V: TRBV15
J: TRBJ2-7
CDR3: CATSPRYALSSYEQYF
DNA: TGTGCCACCAGCCCACGCTATGCTTTGAGCTCCTACGAGCAGTACTTC

size: many
D: -
V: TRBV12-3/TRBV12-4
J: TRBJ2-5
CDR3: CASSFIPEWGDLGETQYF
DNA: TGTGCCAGCAGTTTTATACCAGAATGGGGGGACCTCGGAGAGACCCAGTACTTC

size: many
D: TRBD1
V: TRBV4-1
J: TRBJ2-1
CDR3: CASSQGQGPYNEQFF
DNA: TGCGCCAGCAGCCAAGGACAGGGACCCTACAATGAGCAGTTCTTC

size: -
D: TRBD2
V: TRBV11-2
J: TRBJ2-7
CDR3: CASSLVSGGRGALYEQYF
DNA: TGTGCCAGCAGCCTTGTAAGCGGGGGGCGGGGGGCCCTCTACGAGCAGTACTTC

size: many
D: TRBD1
V: TRBV4-3
J: TRBJ2-5
CDR3: CASSQDPQPTGKGETQYF
DNA: TGCGCCAGCAGCCAAGACCCCCAACCGACAGGGAAGGGAGAGACCCAGTACTTC

size: once
D: -
V: TRBV7-9
J: TRBJ2-6
CDR3: CASSLIRNSGANVLTF
DNA: TGTGCCAGCAGCTTAATCCGGAACTCCGGGGCCAACGTCCTGACTTTC

size: -
D: -
V: TRBV12-3/TRBV12-4
J: TRBJ2-2
CDR3: CASSFVREANTGELFF
DNA: TGTGCCAGCAGTTTCGTTAGGGAGGCGAACACCGGGGAGCTGTTTTTT

size: -
D: -
V: TRBV27
J: TRBJ1-6
CDR3: CASSFLQRSLHF
DNA: TGTGCCAGCAGTTTTCTACAGCGATCCCTCCACTTT

size: few
D: -
V: TRBV10-3
J: TRBJ1-2
CDR3: CAISEGIIRGRSYGYTF
DNA: TGTGCCATCAGTGAGGGAATTATCAGGGGAAGGAGCTATGGCTACACCTTC

size: few
D: -
V: TRBV10-3
J: TRBJ2-1
CDR3: CAISGEGLSYNEQFF
DNA: TGTGCCATCAGCGGTGAGGGTCTCTCCTACAATGAGCAGTTCTTC

size: -
D: -
V: TRBV6-5
J: TRBJ2-6
CDR3: CASSYVGSLSGANVLTF
DNA: TGTGCCAGCAGTTACGTGGGGTCCCTCTCTGGGGCCAACGTCCTGACTTTC

size: -
D: TRBD1
V: TRBV12-3/TRBV12-4
J: TRBJ1-1
CDR3: CASSFGQGAKLLEAFF
DNA: TGTGCCAGCAGTTTTGGGCAGGGGGCGAAACTGCTAGAAGCTTTCTTT

size: -
D: -
V: TRBV10-3
J: TRBJ2-1
CDR3: CAISGGPGYEQFF
DNA: TGTGCCATCAGTGGGGGGCCAGGGTATGAGCAGTTCTTC

size: many
D: TRBD1
V: TRBV20-1
J: TRBJ2-3
CDR3: CSADRVPQYF
DNA: TGCAGTGCTGACAGGGTTCCGCAGTATTTT

size: -
D: -
V: TRBV12-3/TRBV12-4
J: TRBJ2-3
CDR3: CASSLAAGGTDTQYF
DNA: TGTGCCAGCAGTTTGGCTGCAGGGGGCACAGATACGCAGTATTTT

size: many
D: -
V: TRBV3-1
J: TRBJ1-5
CDR3: CASSPDPRSQPQHF
DNA: TGTGCCAGCAGTCCGGACCCGAGAAGCCAGCCCCAGCATTTT

size: -
D: TRBD2
V: TRBV24-1
J: TRBJ2-3
CDR3: CATSDRTWVAGGSGDTQYF
DNA: TGTGCCACCAGTGATCGGACGTGGGTAGCGGGGGGCTCTGGAGATACGCAGTATTTT

size: -
D: -
V: TRBV4-2
J: TRBJ2-5
CDR3: CASSQVGAGTQETQYF
DNA: TGTGCCAGCAGCCAAGTTGGAGCAGGTACACAAGAGACCCAGTACTTC

size: few
D: TRBD2
V: TRBV10-3
J: TRBJ2-5
CDR3: CATWGGRGQETQYF
DNA: TGTGCCACTTGGGGGGGACGAGGACAAGAGACCCAGTACTTC

size: -
D: TRBD2
V: TRBV9
J: TRBJ2-1
CDR3: CASSVTGTSDSYNEQFF
DNA: TGTGCCAGCAGCGTTACCGGGACTAGCGACTCCTACAATGAGCAGTTCTTC

size: -
D: TRBD1
V: TRBV6-5
J: TRBJ2-1
CDR3: CASSFRQGGSYNEQFF
DNA: TGTGCCAGCAGTTTCAGACAGGGTGGCTCCTACAATGAGCAGTTCTTC

size: -
D: -
V: TRBV28
J: TRBJ1-2
CDR3: CASSSDGGYGYTF
DNA: TGTGCCAGCAGCTCGGACGGAGGGTATGGCTACACCTTC

size: once
D: -
V: TRBV28
J: TRBJ2-1
CDR3: CASSPGGLRGQQFF
DNA: TGTGCCAGCAGCCCGGGGGGCCTCAGGGGGCAGCAGTTCTTC

size: -
D: -
V: TRBV25-1
J: TRBJ1-2
CDR3: CASSELYGSDGYTF
DNA: TGTGCCAGCAGTGAGTTATACGGCTCCGATGGCTACACCTTC

size: few
D: -
V: TRBV5-4
J: TRBJ1-1
CDR3: CASSLEGQRMNTEAFF
DNA: TGTGCCAGCAGCTTGGAGGGTCAACGGATGAACACTGAAGCTTTCTTT

size: -
D: TRBD2
V: TRBV10-3
J: TRBJ2-3
CDR3: CAISEESGGGGDTQYF
DNA: TGTGCCATCAGTGAGGAGAGCGGGGGTGGAGGGGATACGCAGTATTTT

size: -
D: -
V: TRBV10-1
J: TRBJ1-1
CDR3: CASKCLNTEAFF
DNA: TGCGCCAGCAAATGCCTGAACACTGAAGCTTTCTTT

size: -
D: TRBD1
V: TRBV28
J: TRBJ2-5
CDR3: CASSPGGSRETQYF
DNA: TGTGCCAGCAGTCCAGGGGGATCCAGAGAGACCCAGTACTTC

size: few
D: -
V: TRBV24-1
J: TRBJ2-3
CDR3: CATSDRSVQGTDTQYF
DNA: TGTGCCACCAGTGATCGGTCGGTACAGGGCACAGATACGCAGTATTTT

size: many
D: TRBD2
V: TRBV5-1
J: TRBJ2-1
CDR3: CASSFPSGELNEQFF
DNA: TGCGCCAGCAGCTTCCCTAGCGGGGAGCTCAATGAGCAGTTCTTC

size: many
D: TRBD1
V: TRBV18
J: TRBJ1-6
CDR3: CASSGQGLDSPLHF
DNA: TGTGCCAGCTCAGGACAGGGACTGGATTCACCCCTCCACTTT

size: few
D: TRBD2
V: TRBV3-1
J: TRBJ2-3
CDR3: CASSPEGLAGISNTDTQYF
DNA: TGTGCCAGCAGCCCCGAGGGACTAGCGGGGATCTCGAACACAGATACGCAGTATTTT

size: -
D: -
V: TRBV7-2
J: TRBJ2-1
CDR3: CASSVGGIYEQFF
DNA: TGTGCCAGCAGCGTCGGGGGTATCTATGAGCAGTTCTTC

size: -
D: -
V: TRBV6-5
J: TRBJ2-5
CDR3: CASSLTRTVQETQYF
DNA: TGTGCCAGCAGCTTGACTCGGACAGTACAAGAGACCCAGTACTTC

size: many
D: TRBD1
V: TRBV12-3/TRBV12-4
J: TRBJ2-1
CDR3: CASSSLRDRVHEQFF
DNA: TGTGCCAGCAGTTCTCTCCGGGACAGGGTGCATGAGCAGTTCTTC

size: few
D: TRBD2
V: TRBV6-2/TRBV6-3
J: TRBJ2-7
CDR3: CASSSGLAGDRAYEQYF
DNA: TGTGCCAGCAGCTCCGGACTAGCGGGGGATCGGGCCTACGAGCAGTACTTC

size: -
D: TRBD1
V: TRBV24-1
J: TRBJ2-5
CDR3: CATSENGQGASETQYF
DNA: TGTGCCACCAGTGAAAACGGACAGGGGGCCTCTGAGACCCAGTACTTC

size: many
D: -
V: TRBV20-1
J: TRBJ1-1
CDR3: CSARDREAMNTEAFF
DNA: TGCAGTGCTAGAGATCGGGAGGCTATGAACACTGAAGCTTTCTTT

size: -
D: -
V: TRBV30
J: TRBJ2-5
CDR3: CAWSVQETQYF
DNA: TGTGCCTGGAGTGTCCAAGAGACCCAGTACTTC

size: many
D: TRBD2
V: TRBV12-3/TRBV12-4
J: TRBJ2-3
CDR3: CASSPWTSGATDTQYF
DNA: TGTGCCAGCAGTCCCTGGACTAGCGGGGCCACGGATACGCAGTATTTT